The 6 T cell receptor beta chains presented below share a single source sample, sequenced in a study of tumor T cells in aggressive B-cell lymphoma. Sequencing used immunoSEQ multiplex PCR; TCRdb keeps in-frame clones, though not all of them. The sample comprises hundreds of clones, 85% to 90% of which are singletons, and about 8.5% rests with the top ten. Sequencing was done on a sample of tumor tissue. These receptors all come from an adult with diffuse large B cell lymphoma.

In its sample, this clone was seen once. The chain links TRBV12-5 to TRBJ2-7, with D maybe TRBD2 (6 bases). The CDR3 runs to 13 residues. V lost 4 bases and J 4 bases, leaving 11 bases between the germline ends. From germline, CDR1 is LGHNT and CDR2 FRNRAP. CDR3 DNA sequence: TGTGCTAGTGGTTCCGGGAGTTTTTACGAGCAGTACTTC. Amino acid sequence: CASGSGSFYEQYF.

DNA of the CDR3: TGCGCCAGCAGCTTGGGGGCAGGGTTCCTGAACTATGGCTACACCTTC. Protein: CASSLGAGFLNYGYTF. J is TRBJ1-2 and V is TRBV5-1, with D perhaps TRBD1 (5 bases). Germline CDR1 and CDR2: SGHRS and YFSETQ. This CDR3 has 16 amino acids. Between the trimmed V and J ends, which lost 0 bases and 2 bases, there was a span of 14 bases.

On this clone: The same CDR3 also results from other DNA sequences found in this sample. This chain joins TRBV5-1 and TRBJ2-2, with 7 bases fitting TRBD2. CDR1 is SGHRS, CDR2 YFSETQ, per germline. CDR3 length equals 18 residues. V lost 0 bases, J lost 3 bases, and 11 bases stayed unmatched. The CDR3 DNA reads as TGCGCCAGCAGCTTGGGGGAGGGATCGGGACGGTACACCGGGGAGCTGTTTTTT. Protein product: CASSLGEGSGRYTGELFF.

This chain links TRBV29-1 with TRBJ2-1; D gene uncertain. Trimming removed 7 bases from V and 5 bases from J, with 9 bases in between. The CDR3 is 11 residues long. Germline loops: CDR1 SQVTM, CDR2 ANQGSEA. CDR3 DNA: TGCAGCGGTACTACTAACAATGAGCAGTTCTTC. It specifies CSGTTNNEQFF.

This rearrangement joins TRBV5-1 to TRBJ2-3; the match to TRBD1 covers 7 bases. V gave up 2 bases and J gave up 2 bases; unmatched junction bases: 14. CDR3 length: 18 residues. The germline CDR1 and CDR2 sequences are SGHRS and YFSETQ. CDR3 coding DNA: TGCGCCAGCAGCTTACCAGGACAGGCCAGACTGTCCACAGATACGCAGTATTTT. Protein sequence: CASSLPGQARLSTDTQYF.

The V gene is TRBV5-1, the J gene TRBJ2-1; D perhaps matches TRBD2 (5 bases). The CDR3 runs 13 residues. V was trimmed by 5 bases and J by 4 bases, leaving 10 bases between them. CDR1 SGHRS and CDR2 YFSETQ come from the germline V gene. The CDR3, as DNA: TGCGCCAGCAGTCCCGAGGGATACAATGAGCAGTTCTTC. Amino acid sequence: CASSPEGYNEQFF.